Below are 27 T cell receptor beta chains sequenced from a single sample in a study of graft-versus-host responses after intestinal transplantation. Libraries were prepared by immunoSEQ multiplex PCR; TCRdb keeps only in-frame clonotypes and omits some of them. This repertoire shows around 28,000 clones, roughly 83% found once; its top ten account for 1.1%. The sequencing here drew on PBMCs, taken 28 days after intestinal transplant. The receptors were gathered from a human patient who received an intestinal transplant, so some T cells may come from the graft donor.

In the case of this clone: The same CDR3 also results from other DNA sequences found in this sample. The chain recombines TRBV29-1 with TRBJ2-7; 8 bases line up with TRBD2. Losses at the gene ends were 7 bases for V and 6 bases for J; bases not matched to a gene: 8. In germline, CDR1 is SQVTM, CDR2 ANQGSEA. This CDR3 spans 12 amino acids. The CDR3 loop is CSAGGGSGEQYF. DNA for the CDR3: TGCAGCGCGGGGGGGGGATCGGGCGAGCAGTACTTC.

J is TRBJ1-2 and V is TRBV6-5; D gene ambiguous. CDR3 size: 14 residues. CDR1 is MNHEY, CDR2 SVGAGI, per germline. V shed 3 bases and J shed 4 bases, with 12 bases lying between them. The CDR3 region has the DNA TGTGCCAGCAGTTATGGTAGCTCGGGCTATGGCTACACCTTC. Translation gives CASSYGSSGYGYTF.

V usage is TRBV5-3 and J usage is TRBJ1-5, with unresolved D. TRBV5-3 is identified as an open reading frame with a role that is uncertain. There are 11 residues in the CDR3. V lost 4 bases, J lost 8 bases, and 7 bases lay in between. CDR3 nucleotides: TGTGCCAGAAGCCTGGACGAGCCCCAGCATTTT. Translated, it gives CARSLDEPQHF.

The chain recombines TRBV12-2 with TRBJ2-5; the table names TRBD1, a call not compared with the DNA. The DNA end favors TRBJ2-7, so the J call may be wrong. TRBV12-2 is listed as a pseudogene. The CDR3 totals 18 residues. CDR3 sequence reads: CASRFHPRQGLLTYEQYF. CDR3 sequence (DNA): TGTGCAAGTCGCTTTCACCCCCGACAGGGGCTCTTGACCTACGAGCAGTACTTC.

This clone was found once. CDR3 sequence (DNA): TGTGCCAGCAGCCAAGACCCCCGTGACAATGAGCAGTTCTTC. Translating it yields CASSQDPRDNEQFF. This chain joins TRBV4-2 and TRBJ2-1; D unclear. V was trimmed by 0 bases and J by 5 bases, leaving 8 bases between them. CDR3 size: 14 residues. Germline assignment: CDR1 LGHNA and CDR2 YNFKEQ.

The CDR3 nucleotides are TGTGCCATCAGTCCAGTCCCCTCCGAGACCCAGTACTTC. Translation: CAISPVPSETQYF. The chain recombines TRBV10-3 with TRBJ2-5; no definite D call. The germline V and J ends were trimmed by 5 bases and 5 bases, with 12 bases remaining between them. Germline V CDR1 and CDR2: ENHRY, SYGVKD. The CDR3 has 13 amino acids.

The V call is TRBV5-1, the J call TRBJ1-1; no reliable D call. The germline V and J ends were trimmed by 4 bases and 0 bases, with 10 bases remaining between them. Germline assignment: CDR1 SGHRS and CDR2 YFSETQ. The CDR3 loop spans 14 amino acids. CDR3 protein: CASSISPLNTEAFF. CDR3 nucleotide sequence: TGCGCCAGCAGCATAAGTCCCTTGAACACTGAAGCTTTCTTT. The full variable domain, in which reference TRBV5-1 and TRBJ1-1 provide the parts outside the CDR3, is KAGVTQTPRYLIKTRGQQVTLSCSPISGHRSVSWYQQTPGQGLQFLFEYFSETQRNKGNFPGRFSGRQFSNSRSEMNVSTLELGDSALYLCASSISPLNTEAFFGQGTRLTVV.

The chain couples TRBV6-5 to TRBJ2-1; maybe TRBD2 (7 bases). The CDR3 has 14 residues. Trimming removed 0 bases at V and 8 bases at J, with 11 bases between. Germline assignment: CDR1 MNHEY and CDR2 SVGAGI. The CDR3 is CASSYSRGGYEQFF. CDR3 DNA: TGTGCCAGCAGTTACTCTAGGGGGGGATATGAGCAGTTCTTC.

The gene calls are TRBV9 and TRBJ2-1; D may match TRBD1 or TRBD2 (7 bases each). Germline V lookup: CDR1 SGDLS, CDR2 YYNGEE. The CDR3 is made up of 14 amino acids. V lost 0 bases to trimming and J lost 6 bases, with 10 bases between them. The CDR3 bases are TGTGCCAGCAGCGTAGCCAGGGGGGGCAATGAGCAGTTCTTC. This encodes CASSVARGGNEQFF.

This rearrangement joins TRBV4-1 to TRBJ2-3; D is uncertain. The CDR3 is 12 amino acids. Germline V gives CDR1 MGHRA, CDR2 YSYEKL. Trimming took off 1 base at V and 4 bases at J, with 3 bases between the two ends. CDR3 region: CASSQGADTQYF. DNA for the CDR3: TGCGCCAGCAGCCAAGGAGCAGATACGCAGTATTTT.

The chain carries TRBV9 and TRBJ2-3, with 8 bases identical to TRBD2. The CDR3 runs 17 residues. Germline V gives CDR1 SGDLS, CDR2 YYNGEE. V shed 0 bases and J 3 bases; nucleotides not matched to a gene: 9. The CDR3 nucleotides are TGTGCCAGCAGCGTAGTCCCGGGACTAGGGGCGACAGATACGCAGTATTTT. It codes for CASSVVPGLGATDTQYF.

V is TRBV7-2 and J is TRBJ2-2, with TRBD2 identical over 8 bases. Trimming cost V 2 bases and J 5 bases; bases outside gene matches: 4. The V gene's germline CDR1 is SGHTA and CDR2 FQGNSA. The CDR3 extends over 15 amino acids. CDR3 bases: TGTGCCAGCAGCTTAACTAGCGGTGTTACCGGGGAGCTGTTTTTT. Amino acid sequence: CASSLTSGVTGELFF.

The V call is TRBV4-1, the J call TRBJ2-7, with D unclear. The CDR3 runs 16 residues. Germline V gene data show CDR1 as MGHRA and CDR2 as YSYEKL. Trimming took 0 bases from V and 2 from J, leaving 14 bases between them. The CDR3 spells CASSQEGSIGPYEQYF. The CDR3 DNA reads TGCGCCAGCAGCCAAGAAGGGTCTATAGGTCCCTACGAGCAGTACTTC.

CDR3 bases: TGTGCCAGCAGCTTAGACGGGGTCAGCTCTGGAAACACCATATATTTT. It is translated as CASSLDGVSSGNTIYF. The V call is TRBV13, the J call TRBJ1-3; D remains unclear. CDR1 PRHDT and CDR2 FYEKMQ come from the germline V gene (reference sequence). With 1 base removed from V and 0 bases from J, the gap between germline ends came to 10 bases. The CDR3 extends over 16 amino acids.

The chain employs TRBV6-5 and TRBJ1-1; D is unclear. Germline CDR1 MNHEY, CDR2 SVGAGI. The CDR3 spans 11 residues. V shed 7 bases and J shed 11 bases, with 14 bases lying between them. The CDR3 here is CASTGPGRAFF. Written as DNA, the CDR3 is TGTGCCAGCACCGGACCGGGAAGGGCTTTCTTT.

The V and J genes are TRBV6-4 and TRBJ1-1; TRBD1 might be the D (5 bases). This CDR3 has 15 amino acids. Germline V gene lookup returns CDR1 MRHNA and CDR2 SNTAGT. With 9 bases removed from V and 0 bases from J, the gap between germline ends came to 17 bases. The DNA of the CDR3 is TGTGCCAGTGCCCGTCAGGGAGGTATGAACACTGAAGCTTTCTTT. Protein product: CASARQGGMNTEAFF.

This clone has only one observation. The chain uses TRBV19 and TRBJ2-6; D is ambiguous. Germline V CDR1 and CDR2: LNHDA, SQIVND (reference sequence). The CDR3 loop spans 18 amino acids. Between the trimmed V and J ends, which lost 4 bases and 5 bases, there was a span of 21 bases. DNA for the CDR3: TGTGCCAGTAGTAGCCTTACCAAATCACAAAGTCGGGCCAACGTCCTGACTTTC. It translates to CASSSLTKSQSRANVLTF. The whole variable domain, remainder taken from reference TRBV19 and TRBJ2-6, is DGGITQSPKYLFRKEGQNVTLSCEQNLNHDAMYWYRQDPGQGLRLIYYSQIVNDFQKGDIAEGYSVSREKKESFPLTVTSAQKNPTAFYLCASSSLTKSQSRANVLTFGAGSRLTVL.

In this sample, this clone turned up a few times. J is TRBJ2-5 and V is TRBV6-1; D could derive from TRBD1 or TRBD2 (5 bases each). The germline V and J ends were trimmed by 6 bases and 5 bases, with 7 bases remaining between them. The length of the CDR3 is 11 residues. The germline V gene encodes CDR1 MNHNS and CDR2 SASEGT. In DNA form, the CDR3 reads TGTGCCAGCAGCCGGGACGAGACCCAGTACTTC. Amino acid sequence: CASSRDETQYF.

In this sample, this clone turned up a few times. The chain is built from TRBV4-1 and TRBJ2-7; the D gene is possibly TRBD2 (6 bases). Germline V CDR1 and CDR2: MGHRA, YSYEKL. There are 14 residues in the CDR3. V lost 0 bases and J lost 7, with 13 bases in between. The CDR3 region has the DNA TGCGCCAGCAGCCAAGACTTAGCGGTGCGGGAGCAGTACTTC. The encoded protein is CASSQDLAVREQYF.

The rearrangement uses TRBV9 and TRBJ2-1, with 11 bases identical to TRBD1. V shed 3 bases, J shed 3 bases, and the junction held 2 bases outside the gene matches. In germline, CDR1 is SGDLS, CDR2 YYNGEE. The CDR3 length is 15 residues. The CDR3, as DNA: TGTGCCAGCAGCGCCGGGACAGGGGGCTACAATGAGCAGTTCTTC. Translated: CASSAGTGGYNEQFF.

DNA of the CDR3: TGCGCCAGCAGCTTGACGGGAGGGCGGTACAATGAGCAGTTCTTC. Encoded protein: CASSLTGGRYNEQFF. The J gene is TRBJ2-1, the V gene TRBV5-1; 8 bases are shared with TRBD2. Germline loops: CDR1 SGHRS, CDR2 YFSETQ. Trimming cost V 1 base and J 4 bases; bases outside gene matches: 4. The length of the CDR3 is 15 residues.

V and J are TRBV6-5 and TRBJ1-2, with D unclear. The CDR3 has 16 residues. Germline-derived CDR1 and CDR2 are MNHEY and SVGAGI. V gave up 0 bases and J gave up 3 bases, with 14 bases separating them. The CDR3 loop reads CASSYSSSGSYYGYTF. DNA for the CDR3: TGTGCCAGCAGTTACTCGAGCAGTGGCTCGTACTATGGCTACACCTTC.

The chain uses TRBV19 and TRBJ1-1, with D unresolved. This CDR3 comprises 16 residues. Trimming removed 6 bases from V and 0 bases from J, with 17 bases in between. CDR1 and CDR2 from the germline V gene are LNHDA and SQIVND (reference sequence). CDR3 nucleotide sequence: TGTGCCAGTAGAACCTCGGACCGTTACATGAACACTGAAGCTTTCTTT. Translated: CASRTSDRYMNTEAFF.

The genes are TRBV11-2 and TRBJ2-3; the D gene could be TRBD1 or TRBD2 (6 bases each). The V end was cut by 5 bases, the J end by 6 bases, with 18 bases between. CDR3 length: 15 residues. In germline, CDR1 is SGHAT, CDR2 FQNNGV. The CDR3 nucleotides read TGTGCCAGCAGCCCACGGGGGCAGATCATCGATACGCAGTATTTT. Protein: CASSPRGQIIDTQYF.

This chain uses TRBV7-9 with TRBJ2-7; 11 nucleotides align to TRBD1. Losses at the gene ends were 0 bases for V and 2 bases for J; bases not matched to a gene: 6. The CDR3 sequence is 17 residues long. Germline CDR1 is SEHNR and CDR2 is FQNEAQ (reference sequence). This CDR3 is CASSLAIAGQGAYEQYF. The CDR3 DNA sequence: TGTGCCAGCAGCTTAGCGATCGCGGGACAGGGGGCCTACGAGCAGTACTTC.

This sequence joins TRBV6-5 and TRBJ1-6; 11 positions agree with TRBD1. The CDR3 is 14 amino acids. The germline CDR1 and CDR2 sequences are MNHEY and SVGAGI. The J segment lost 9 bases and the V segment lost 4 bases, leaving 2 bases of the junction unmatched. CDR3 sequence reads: CASSWTGGASPLHF. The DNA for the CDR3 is TGTGCCAGCAGTTGGACAGGGGGCGCTTCACCCCTCCACTTT.

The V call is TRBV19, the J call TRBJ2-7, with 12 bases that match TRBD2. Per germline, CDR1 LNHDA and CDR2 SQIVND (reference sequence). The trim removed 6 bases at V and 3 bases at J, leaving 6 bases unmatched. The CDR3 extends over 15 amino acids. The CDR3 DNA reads TGTGCCAGTAGGAGGACTAGCGGGAAATACTACGAGCAGTACTTC. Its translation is CASRRTSGKYYEQYF.